The source of this T cell receptor beta chain is a study of spatial heterogeneity in lung cancer. Looking at the study overall: More beta-chain than alpha-chain sequences were consistently detected. Whole-study results and caveats: Ubiquitous expanded tumor TCRs surfaced in blood more at resection than they did at follow-up.

Time point here: sample taken at primary tumor resection. Whole RNA was taken from tumor, nontumor lung or frozen PBMC; it was then sequenced unsorted. A distinct unique molecular identifier was carried by each TCR cDNA molecule. TCRdb itself ran the 5' RACE reads through MiXCR, one entry per CDR3 protein. The top ten hold 11% of the sample, which has about 38,000 distinct CDR3 sequences, roughly 5.2% seen once. Worth noting for this clonotype: What it recognizes is unknown.

The TCR originated in a male donor with early-stage non-small cell lung cancer. The sample here was PBMCs, taken at surgery.

The CDR3 DNA sequence: TGTGCCAGCAGCCAAGATTGGACGGACAGGGGGCGAATAAACATTCAGTACTTC. Translated, it gives CASSQDWTDRGRINIQYF. The chain joins TRBV14 to TRBJ2-4, with 11 bases lining up with TRBD1. With 0 bases clipped from V and 6 bases from J, the junction kept 10 bases outside the gene matches. The CDR3 is made up of 18 amino acids. Germline CDR1 reads SGHDN; CDR2 reads FVKESK.